Sequencing of this T cell receptor (beta chain) was carried out in a study of blood T cell repertoires in COVID-19. The CDR3 sequence is 15 residues long. Per germline, CDR1 SGHNT and CDR2 YYREEE (reference sequence). V shed 4 bases and J shed 8 bases, with 16 bases lying between them. Here immunoSEQ multiplex PCR was the method, and the copy in TCRdb shows in-frame clones only, minus some. This table holds 380,000 or so clones, 89% found once. Sequencing was carried out using peripheral blood. The chain joins TRBV5-4 to TRBJ1-6, with D unclear. The source is a man aged 40-49 years with acute or convalescent COVID-19. CDR3: CASSLAGQEDSPLHF. The CDR3 DNA reads TGTGCCAGCAGCCTCGCGGGCCAGGAAGATTCACCCCTCCACTTT. Variable domain in full (rest from reference TRBV5-4 and TRBJ1-6): ETGVTQSPTHLIKTRGQQVTLRCSSQSGHNTVSWYQQALGQGPQFIFQYYREEENGRGNFPPRFSGLQFPNYSSELNVNALELDDSALYLCASSLAGQEDSPLHFGNGTRLTVT.